The sequence of this T cell receptor beta chain was determined in a study of blood T cell repertoires in COVID-19. About the study: Specimens from acute and convalescent COVID-19 originated in the United States, Italy and Spain.

There are 13 residues in the CDR3. The germline CDR1 and CDR2 sequences are SGHTA and FQGNSA. Trimming cost V 1 base and J 7 bases, with 8 bases left between them. Profiled with immunoSEQ multiplex PCR; TCRdb holds only in-frame clones, not every one. Of roughly 230,000 clones listed, approximately 91% are singletons. The chain recombines TRBV7-2 with TRBJ2-1; D gene uncertain. The TCR originated in a human donor in a cohort sampled during active COVID-19. What was sequenced was peripheral blood. The CDR3 reads CASSLGRHNEQFF. In DNA, the CDR3 is TGTGCCAGCAGCTTAGGGCGGCATAATGAGCAGTTCTTC.